This T cell receptor beta chain was sequenced during a study of OX40 agonist ivuxolimab in advanced cancers. The CDR3 is 16 residues long. Trimming pared 3 bases from V and 3 bases from J, leaving 16 bases between. The V gene's germline CDR1 is SGHDN and CDR2 FVKESK. General observations from the study: Clones of CD4+ and CD8+ blood T cells grew by week 6 at doses of 0.1 to 3.0 mg/kg. On average, CD8+ T cells had more expanded clones than CD4+.

A note on this clone: What it recognizes is unknown.

TCRdb's table, derived via immunoSEQ multiplex PCR, lists solely in-frame clones and lacks some. The sample has about 20,000 clones; more than 75% are singletons. V is TRBV14 and J is TRBJ2-3; tentatively, D is TRBD1 (5 bases). Sequencing was performed on CD4+ or CD8+ T cells sorted from blood, taken in a trial of the OX40 agonist ivuxolimab. The TCR was taken from an adult with an advanced solid tumor such as melanoma, head and neck, liver or kidney cancer. The CDR3 DNA follows: TGTGCCAGCAGCCATCTTGGGGCGCTTTTAACAGATACGCAGTATTTT. Translation: CASSHLGALLTDTQYF.